Listed below are T cell receptor beta chains from one sample, sequenced in a study of regulatory T cells in long-lasting Graves disease. MiXCR was run by TCRdb on the multiplex PCR reads, yielding one entry per CDR3 protein. The data hold over 650,000 distinct CDR3 sequences, with 25% to 35% observed a single time. The specimen was peripheral blood mononuclear cells (PBMCs), collected when the disease was refractory, from a patient treated with antithyroid drugs. Receptors originate from a female donor with Graves disease. Each CDR3 is given with its conserved first and last residue. Clone size is stated in some rows and not others, as once, few, many or a class when expanded.

clone size	V gene	J gene	CDR3 protein
.	TRBV19	TRBJ1-5	CASSIGLKTPTNQPQHF
many	TRBV28	TRBJ1-2	CASSLGTVYGYTF
.	TRBV6-1	TRBJ2-5	CASTTGDQETQYF
few	TRBV20-1	TRBJ1-1	CSAGEAFF
.	TRBV30	TRBJ1-1	CAWSVWEGGTEAFF
.	TRBV7-9	TRBJ2-6	CASSSTDSGANVLTF
many	TRBV28	TRBJ1-2	CASSQPPVYGYTF
few	TRBV12-3/TRBV12-4	TRBJ2-2	CASSLEGSRGPGELFF
.	TRBV7-9	TRBJ1-1	CASSLAQGMFSMNTEAFF
many	TRBV6-1	TRBJ1-2	CASSGRNRGTF
few	TRBV18	TRBJ1-1	CASSPPLRNTEAFF
few	TRBV27	TRBJ1-1	CASSFVGLNTEAFF
.	TRBV10-3	TRBJ1-1	CAISDGQGITEAFF
.	TRBV10-3	TRBJ2-7	CAISERGQGAGEQYF
.	TRBV5-1	TRBJ2-7	CASSLHWRDMGYEQYF
.	TRBV28	TRBJ1-4	CASTQGYEKLFF
few	TRBV28	TRBJ2-6	CASSSPGQGFPGANVLTF
few	TRBV15	TRBJ1-1	CATRTGWGVDTEAFF
.	TRBV20-1	TRBJ1-1	CSGDRGGSSTEAFF
.	TRBV6-2/TRBV6-3	TRBJ1-6	CASSYSQGYNSPLHF
.	TRBV9	TRBJ1-4	CASSVEGGEQGEKLFF
.	TRBV20-1	TRBJ2-7	CSASQRTGGEQYF
.	TRBV6-1	TRBJ1-1	CASTTRNRANTEAFF
few	TRBV28	TRBJ1-3	CASSGTTSGNTIYF
.	TRBV27	TRBJ1-2	CASSPQPTTSYGYTF
.	TRBV29-1	TRBJ1-1	CSSRVVNTEAFF
few	TRBV20-1	TRBJ1-5	CSASYGQSNQPQHF
few	TRBV5-1	TRBJ2-7	CASRAPGTFLYEQYF
.	TRBV19	TRBJ1-1	CASKENRGGTEAFF
many	TRBV28	TRBJ1-1	CASSLRGRVTEAFF
few	TRBV20-1	TRBJ2-5	CSASFPGLGSQETQYF
few	TRBV20-1	TRBJ1-1	CSATGFMNTEAFF
few	TRBV20-1	TRBJ1-1	CSAPRDRGPRAFF
once	TRBV28	TRBJ2-1	CASMRGGGSYNEQFF
.	TRBV11-2	TRBJ2-2	CASSGDRGNTGELFF
many	TRBV20-1	TRBJ2-7	CSGEQSYEQYF
many	TRBV28	TRBJ1-1	CASSLAGDNEAFF
few	TRBV6-5	TRBJ2-7	CASSLAGWNEQYF
.	TRBV2	TRBJ2-1	CASSDGGIDEQFF
.	TRBV6-2/TRBV6-3	TRBJ1-6	CASTRDRVRDSPLHF
.	TRBV4-1	TRBJ2-7	CASSQDPPASYEQYF
.	TRBV5-1	TRBJ1-2	CASSYNRDNYGYTF
.	TRBV14	TRBJ2-5	CASSPPPKVETQYF
.	TRBV20-1	TRBJ1-1	CSASESLLAKAFF
.	TRBV5-6	TRBJ1-5	CASSSAGGIHSNQPQHF
few	TRBV5-1	TRBJ1-2	CASSLSSTGTNYGYTF
few	TRBV20-1	TRBJ1-1	CSARVEGETTEAFF
once	TRBV29-1	TRBJ1-2	CSVVPGQWGADYGYTF
.	TRBV3-1	TRBJ2-5	CASSQDYKGGGETQYF
few	TRBV2	TRBJ1-1	CASSEALWDTKNTEAFF